Below, 15 T cell receptor beta chains from the same sample are listed, as sequenced in a study of T cell responses to AZD1222 COVID-19 vaccine (dated by TCRdb to the early 2020s). This specimen's time point label, per the study, means: baseline before first vaccination. Preparation of the library involved the immunoSEQ multiplex PCR assay. This immuneACCESS table, as held by TCRdb, lists in-frame sequences with V and J called but not all clones. Of the missing ones, under half trace to an unresolved V gene in checked studies; the others have no known cause. The sample table shows tens of thousands of clones, and roughly 90% are seen once. In total, the top ten clones hold 2% of the sample. The sample consisted of peripheral blood, taken on day 0 of AZD1222 vaccination. Receptors originate from an adult in good health.

The rearrangement joins TRBV28 to TRBJ2-7; a weak D match, TRBD2 (5 bases). Germline CDR1 reads MDHEN; CDR2 reads SYDVKM. V lost 8 bases, J lost 7 bases, and 15 bases lay in between. The CDR3 has 12 residues. The CDR3 protein is CASGSGIGEQYF. DNA of the CDR3: TGTGCCAGCGGGAGTGGTATCGGGGAGCAGTACTTC.

V and J are TRBV19 and TRBJ1-3; no clear D. Trimming shortened V by 3 bases and J by 0 bases, and 18 bases separated the two germline ends. Germline V gene sequence: CDR1 LNHDA, CDR2 SQIVND (reference sequence). The CDR3 extends over 18 amino acids. CDR3 nucleotides: TGTGCCAGTAGTATGAGGGTCGAAAGCAGAAGCTCTGGAAACACCATATATTTT. Residues: CASSMRVESRSSGNTIYF. The variable domain in full, with the rest retrieved from reference TRBV19 and TRBJ1-3, is DGGITQSPKYLFRKEGQNVTLSCEQNLNHDAMYWYRQDPGQGLRLIYYSQIVNDFQKGDIAEGYSVSREKKESFPLTVTSAQKNPTAFYLCASSMRVESRSSGNTIYFGEGSWLTVV.

This rearrangement joins TRBV12-3 or TRBV12-4 to TRBJ1-6; unclear D gene. The CDR3 is 13 amino acids. V lost 4 bases, J lost 10 bases, and 11 bases lay in between. In DNA, the CDR3 is TGTGCCAGCAGTTATACAGAACGATCACCCCTCCACTTT. It translates to CASSYTERSPLHF.

This clone appeared a single time. The CDR3: CASSQPENTEAFF. DNA of the CDR3: TGTGCCAGCAGCCAGCCAGAGAACACTGAAGCTTTCTTT. This rearrangement joins TRBV6-6 to TRBJ1-1; no clear D. The CDR3 runs to 13 residues. V was pared by 6 bases and J by 1 base, with 9 bases between. Germline values: CDR1 MNHNY, CDR2 SVGAGI (reference sequence).

This clone has only a few counts. The chain carries TRBV9 and TRBJ2-7, with 10 bases lining up with TRBD2. This CDR3 contains 15 residues. Germline V gene sequence: CDR1 SGDLS, CDR2 YYNGEE. Unmatched junction bases numbered 5, after V lost 0 bases and J lost 5 bases. CDR3 amino acids: CASSVAGLAGDEQYF. CDR3 coding DNA: TGTGCCAGCAGCGTAGCTGGGCTAGCGGGAGACGAGCAGTACTTC.

V and J are TRBV18 and TRBJ2-1, with D perhaps TRBD2 (5 bases). V lost 2 bases and J lost 3, with 17 bases in between. The germline V gene has CDR1 KGHSH and CDR2 LQKENI. This CDR3 is built from 17 residues. The CDR3 region is CASSPMVTAGGYNEQFF. The DNA for the CDR3 is TGTGCCAGCTCACCAATGGTAACTGCGGGTGGCTACAATGAGCAGTTCTTC.

The chain uses TRBV7-2 and TRBJ1-1; D perhaps matches TRBD1 (6 bases). Trimming shortened V by 7 bases and J by 8 bases, and 20 bases separated the two germline ends. The CDR3 extends over 14 amino acids. Germline assignment: CDR1 SGHTA and CDR2 FQGNSA. Written as DNA, the CDR3 is TGTGCCAGCAACTCTTGGGGGGCAGCTGAAGAAGCTTTCTTT. Its translation is CASNSWGAAEEAFF.

The genes are TRBV19 and TRBJ2-1; TRBD1 might be the D (5 bases). Deletions cut 5 bases from V and 0 bases from J, with 14 bases between. Germline V CDR1 and CDR2: LNHDA, SQIVND (reference sequence). The CDR3 is made up of 16 amino acids. The CDR3 DNA is TGTGCCAGTAGTCACTGGGGCTCGAGCTCCTACAATGAGCAGTTCTTC. Translated, it gives CASSHWGSSSYNEQFF.

V gene TRBV18 combines with J gene TRBJ1-3; D not certain. The V end was cut by 3 bases, the J end by 4 bases, with 16 bases between. This CDR3 region has 16 residues. Germline-derived CDR1 and CDR2 are KGHSH and LQKENI. The DNA for the CDR3 is TGTGCCAGCTCACCCCGGGGTTCCCATAGGGGAAACACCATATATTTT. Amino acid sequence: CASSPRGSHRGNTIYF.

The V gene is TRBV7-8, the J gene TRBJ2-1; 9 nucleotides align to TRBD1. J was trimmed by 4 bases and V by 5 bases; bases with no gene match: 3. Looked up from germline, CDR1 is SGHVS and CDR2 is FQNEAQ. The CDR3 has 14 amino acids. Here the CDR3 DNA reads TGTGCCAGCAGCGTACAGGGGGCGTACAATGAGCAGTTCTTC. It codes for CASSVQGAYNEQFF.

A few counts support this clone. The chain has TRBV10-3 and TRBJ2-5; 7 nucleotides line up with TRBD2. The V segment lost 2 bases and the J segment 1 base; nucleotides outside the gene matches: 4. CDR1 and CDR2 from the germline V gene are ENHRY and SYGVKD. CDR3 size: 15 residues. DNA for the CDR3: TGTGCCATCAGTGAGGTTGGGGGGGTCCAAGAGACCCAGTACTTC. This sequence encodes CAISEVGGVQETQYF.

The chain recombines TRBV24-1 with TRBJ2-2; 8 positions match TRBD2. J was trimmed by 4 bases and V by 7 bases; bases with no gene match: 4. Germline assignment: CDR1 KGHDR and CDR2 SFDVKD. The CDR3 is 14 amino acids. As DNA, the CDR3 is TGTGCCACCAGGAGCGGGAGACCCACCGGGGAGCTGTTTTTT. This gives the protein CATRSGRPTGELFF.

The rearrangement uses TRBV6-5 and TRBJ1-2; D gene uncertain. The CDR3 covers 14 residues. Looked up from germline, CDR1 is MNHEY and CDR2 is SVGAGI. Trimming removed 2 bases from V and 4 bases from J, with 11 bases in between. The CDR3 spells CASSYAGASYGYTF. CDR3 DNA: TGTGCCAGCAGTTACGCAGGAGCCAGCTATGGCTACACCTTC.

This clone was seen only a few times. V usage is TRBV5-5 and J usage is TRBJ2-5; D may be TRBD1 (5 bases). Germline-derived CDR1 and CDR2 are SGHKS and YYEKEE (reference sequence). The V gene lost 1 base and the J gene lost 5 bases, with 15 bases spanning the gap. The CDR3 sequence is 15 residues long. CDR3 coding DNA: TGTGCCAGCAGCTTGTATACCAGGGCAGGGGAGACCCAGTACTTC. Its protein is CASSLYTRAGETQYF.

This chain connects TRBV7-2 to TRBJ1-6, with TRBD1 as a possible D gene (6 bases). V was shortened by 5 bases and J by 0 bases, with 11 bases between the two germline ends. Germline CDR1 and CDR2: SGHTA and FQGNSA. This CDR3 is built from 16 residues. The DNA of the CDR3 is TGTGCCAGCAGCCCGGACAGACTCTCCTATAATTCACCCCTCCACTTT. Encoded protein: CASSPDRLSYNSPLHF.